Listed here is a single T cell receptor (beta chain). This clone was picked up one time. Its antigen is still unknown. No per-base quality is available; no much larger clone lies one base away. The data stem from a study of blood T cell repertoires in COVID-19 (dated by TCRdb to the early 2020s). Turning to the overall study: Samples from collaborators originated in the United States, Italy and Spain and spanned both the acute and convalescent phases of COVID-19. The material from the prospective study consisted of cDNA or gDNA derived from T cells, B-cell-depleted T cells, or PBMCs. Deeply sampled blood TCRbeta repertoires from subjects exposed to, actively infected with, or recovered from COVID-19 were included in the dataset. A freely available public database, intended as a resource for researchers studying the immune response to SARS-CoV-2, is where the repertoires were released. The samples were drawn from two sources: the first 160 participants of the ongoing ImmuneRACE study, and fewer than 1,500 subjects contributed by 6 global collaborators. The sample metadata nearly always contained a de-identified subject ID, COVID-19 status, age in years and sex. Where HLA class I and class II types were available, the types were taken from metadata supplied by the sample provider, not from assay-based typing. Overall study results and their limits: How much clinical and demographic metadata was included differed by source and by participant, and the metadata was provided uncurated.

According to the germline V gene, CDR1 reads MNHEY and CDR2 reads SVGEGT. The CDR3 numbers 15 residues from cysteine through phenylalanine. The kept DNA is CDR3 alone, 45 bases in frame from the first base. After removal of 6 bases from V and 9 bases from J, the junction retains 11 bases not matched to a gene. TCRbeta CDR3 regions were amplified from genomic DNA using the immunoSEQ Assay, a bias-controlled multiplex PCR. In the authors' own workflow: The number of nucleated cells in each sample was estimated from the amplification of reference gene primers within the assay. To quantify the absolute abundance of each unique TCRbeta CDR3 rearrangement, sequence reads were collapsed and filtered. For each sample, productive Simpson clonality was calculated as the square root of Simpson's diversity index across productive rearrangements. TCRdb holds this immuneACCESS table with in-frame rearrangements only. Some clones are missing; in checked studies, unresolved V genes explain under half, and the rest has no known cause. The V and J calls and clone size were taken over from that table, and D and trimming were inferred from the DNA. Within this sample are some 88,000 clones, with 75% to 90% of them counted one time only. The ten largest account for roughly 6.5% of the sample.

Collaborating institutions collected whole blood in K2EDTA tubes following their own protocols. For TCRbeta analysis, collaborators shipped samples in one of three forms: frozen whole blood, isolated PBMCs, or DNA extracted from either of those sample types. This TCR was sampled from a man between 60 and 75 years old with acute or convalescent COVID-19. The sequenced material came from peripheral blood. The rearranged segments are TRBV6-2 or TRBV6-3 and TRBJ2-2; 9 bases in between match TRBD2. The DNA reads TGTGCCAGCAGCGAGACTAGCGGACAAGTTCGGGAGCTGTTTTTT. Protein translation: CASSETSGQVRELFF.